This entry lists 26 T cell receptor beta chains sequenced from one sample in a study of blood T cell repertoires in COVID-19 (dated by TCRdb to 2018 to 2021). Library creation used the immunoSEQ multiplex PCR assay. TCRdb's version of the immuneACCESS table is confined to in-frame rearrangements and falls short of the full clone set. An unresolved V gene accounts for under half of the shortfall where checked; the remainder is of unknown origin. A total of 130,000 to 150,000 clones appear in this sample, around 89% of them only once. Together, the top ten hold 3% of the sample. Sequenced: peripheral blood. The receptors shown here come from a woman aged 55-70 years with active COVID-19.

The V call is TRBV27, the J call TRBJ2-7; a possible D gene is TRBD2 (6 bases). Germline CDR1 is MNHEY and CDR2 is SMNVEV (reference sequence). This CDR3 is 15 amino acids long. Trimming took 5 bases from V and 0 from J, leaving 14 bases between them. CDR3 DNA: TGTGCCAGCAGTCGGCCCCGGGGGAGCTCCTACGAGCAGTACTTC. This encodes CASSRPRGSSYEQYF.

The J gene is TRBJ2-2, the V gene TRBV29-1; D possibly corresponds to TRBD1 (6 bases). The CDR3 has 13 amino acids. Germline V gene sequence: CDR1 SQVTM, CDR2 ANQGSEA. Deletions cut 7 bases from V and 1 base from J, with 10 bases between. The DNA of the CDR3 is TGCAGCGCCGGGACATTGAACACCGGGGAGCTGTTTTTT. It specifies CSAGTLNTGELFF.

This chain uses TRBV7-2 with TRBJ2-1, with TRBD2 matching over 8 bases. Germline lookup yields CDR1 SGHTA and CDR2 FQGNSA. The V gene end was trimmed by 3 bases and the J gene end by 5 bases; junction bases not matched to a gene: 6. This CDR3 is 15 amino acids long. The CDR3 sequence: CASSFEGLVHNEQFF. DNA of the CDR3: TGTGCCAGCAGCTTTGAGGGACTAGTGCACAATGAGCAGTTCTTC. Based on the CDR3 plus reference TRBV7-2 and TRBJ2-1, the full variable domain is GAGVSQSPSNKVTEKGKDVELRCDPISGHTALYWYRQSLGQGLEFLIYFQGNSAPDKSGLPSDRFSAERTGGSVSTLTIQRTQQEDSAVYLCASSFEGLVHNEQFFGPGTRLTVL.

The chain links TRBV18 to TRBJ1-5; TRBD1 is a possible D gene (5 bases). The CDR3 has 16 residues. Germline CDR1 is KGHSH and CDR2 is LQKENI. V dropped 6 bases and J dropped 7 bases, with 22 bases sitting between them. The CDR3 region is CASSLTGPGGYQPQHF. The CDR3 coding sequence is TGTGCCAGCTCGCTCACGGGGCCCGGGGGATACCAGCCCCAGCATTTT.

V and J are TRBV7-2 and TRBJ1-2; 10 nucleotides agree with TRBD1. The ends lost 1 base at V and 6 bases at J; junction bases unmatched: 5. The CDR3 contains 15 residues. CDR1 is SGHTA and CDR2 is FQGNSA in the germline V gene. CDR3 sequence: CASSLVIGTGDGYTF. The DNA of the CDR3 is TGTGCCAGCAGCTTAGTCATCGGGACAGGGGATGGCTACACCTTC. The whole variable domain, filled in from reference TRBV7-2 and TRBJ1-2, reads GAGVSQSPSNKVTEKGKDVELRCDPISGHTALYWYRQSLGQGLEFLIYFQGNSAPDKSGLPSDRFSAERTGGSVSTLTIQRTQQEDSAVYLCASSLVIGTGDGYTFGSGTRLTVV.

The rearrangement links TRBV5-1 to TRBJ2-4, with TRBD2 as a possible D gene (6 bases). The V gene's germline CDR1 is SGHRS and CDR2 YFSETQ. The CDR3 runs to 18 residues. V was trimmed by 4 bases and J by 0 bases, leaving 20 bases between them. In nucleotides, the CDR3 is TGCGCCAGCAGCCCGGGAGTAACCAGGTTACTAGCCAAAAACATTCAGTACTTC. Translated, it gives CASSPGVTRLLAKNIQYF.

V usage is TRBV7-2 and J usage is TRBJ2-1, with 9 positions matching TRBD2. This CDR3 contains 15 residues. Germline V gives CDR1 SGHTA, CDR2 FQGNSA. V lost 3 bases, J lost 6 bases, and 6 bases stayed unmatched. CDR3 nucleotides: TGTGCCAGCAGCTTTTCGGGACTAGCAGTCAATGAGCAGTTCTTC. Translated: CASSFSGLAVNEQFF. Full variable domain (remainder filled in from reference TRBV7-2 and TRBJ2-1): GAGVSQSPSNKVTEKGKDVELRCDPISGHTALYWYRQSLGQGLEFLIYFQGNSAPDKSGLPSDRFSAERTGGSVSTLTIQRTQQEDSAVYLCASSFSGLAVNEQFFGPGTRLTVL.

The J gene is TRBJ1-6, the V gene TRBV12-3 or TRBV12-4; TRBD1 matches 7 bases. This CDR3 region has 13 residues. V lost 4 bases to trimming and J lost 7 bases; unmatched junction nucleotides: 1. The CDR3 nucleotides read TGTGCCAGCAGTTACAGGGGAAATTCACCCCTCCACTTT. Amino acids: CASSYRGNSPLHF.

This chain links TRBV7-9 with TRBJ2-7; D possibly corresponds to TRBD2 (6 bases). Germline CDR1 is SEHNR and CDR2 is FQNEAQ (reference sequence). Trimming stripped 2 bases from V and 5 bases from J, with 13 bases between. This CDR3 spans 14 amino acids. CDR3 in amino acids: CASSLRLGRNEQYF. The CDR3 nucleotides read TGTGCCAGCAGCTTAAGACTAGGCCGGAACGAGCAGTACTTC.

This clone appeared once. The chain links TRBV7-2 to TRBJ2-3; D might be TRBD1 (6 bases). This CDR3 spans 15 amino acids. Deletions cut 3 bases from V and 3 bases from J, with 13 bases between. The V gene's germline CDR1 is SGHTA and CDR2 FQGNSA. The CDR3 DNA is TGTGCCAGCAGCTTGTCCTACAGGGATACAGATACGCAGTATTTT. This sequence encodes CASSLSYRDTDTQYF.

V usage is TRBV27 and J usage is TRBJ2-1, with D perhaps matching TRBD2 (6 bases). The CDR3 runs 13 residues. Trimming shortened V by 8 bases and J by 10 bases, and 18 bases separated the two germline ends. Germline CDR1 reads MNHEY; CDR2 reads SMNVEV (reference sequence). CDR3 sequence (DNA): TGTGCCAGCGCCCGGGCGGGACTTTGGGAGCAGTTCTTC. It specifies CASARAGLWEQFF.

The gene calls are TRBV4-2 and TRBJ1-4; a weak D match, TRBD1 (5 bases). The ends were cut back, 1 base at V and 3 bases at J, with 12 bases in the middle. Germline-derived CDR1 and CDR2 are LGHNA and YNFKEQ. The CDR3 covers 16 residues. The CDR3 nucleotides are TGTGCCAGCAGCCAAGCCTTGGACACATCTAATGAAAAACTGTTTTTT. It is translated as CASSQALDTSNEKLFF.

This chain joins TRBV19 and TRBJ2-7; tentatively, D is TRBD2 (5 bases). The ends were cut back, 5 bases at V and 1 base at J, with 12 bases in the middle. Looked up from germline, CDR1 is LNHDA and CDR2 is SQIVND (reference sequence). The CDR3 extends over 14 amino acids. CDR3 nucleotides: TGTGCCAGTAGTCGGGGTGGGCGGTCCTACGAGCAGTACTTC. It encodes CASSRGGRSYEQYF. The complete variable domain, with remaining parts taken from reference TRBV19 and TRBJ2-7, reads DGGITQSPKYLFRKEGQNVTLSCEQNLNHDAMYWYRQDPGQGLRLIYYSQIVNDFQKGDIAEGYSVSREKKESFPLTVTSAQKNPTAFYLCASSRGGRSYEQYFGPGTRLTVT.

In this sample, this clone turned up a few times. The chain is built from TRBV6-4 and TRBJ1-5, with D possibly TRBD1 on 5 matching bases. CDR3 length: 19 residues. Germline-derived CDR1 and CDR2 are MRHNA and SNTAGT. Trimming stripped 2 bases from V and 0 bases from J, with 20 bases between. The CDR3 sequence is CASSDSIQGSLYSNQPQHF. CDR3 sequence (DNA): TGTGCCAGCAGTGACAGTATCCAGGGCTCTCTCTATAGCAATCAGCCCCAGCATTTT.

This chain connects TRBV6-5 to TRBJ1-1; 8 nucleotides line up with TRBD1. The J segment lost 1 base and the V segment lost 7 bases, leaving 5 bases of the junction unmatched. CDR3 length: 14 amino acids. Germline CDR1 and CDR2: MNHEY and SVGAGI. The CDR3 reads CASNIRGQNTEAFF. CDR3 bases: TGTGCCAGCAATATCAGGGGGCAGAACACTGAAGCTTTCTTT.

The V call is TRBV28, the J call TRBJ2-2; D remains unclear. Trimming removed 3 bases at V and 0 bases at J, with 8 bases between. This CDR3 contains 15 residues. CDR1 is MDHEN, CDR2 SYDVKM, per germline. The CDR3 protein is CASSFFTSNTGELFF. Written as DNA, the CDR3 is TGTGCCAGCAGTTTCTTCACATCGAACACCGGGGAGCTGTTTTTT.

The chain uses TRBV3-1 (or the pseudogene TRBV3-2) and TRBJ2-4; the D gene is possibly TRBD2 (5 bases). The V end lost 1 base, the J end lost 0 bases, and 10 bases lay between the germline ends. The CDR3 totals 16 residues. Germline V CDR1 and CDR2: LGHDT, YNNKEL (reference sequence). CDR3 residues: CASSQVGLPAKNIQYF. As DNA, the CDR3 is TGTGCCAGCAGCCAAGTCGGACTCCCAGCCAAAAACATTCAGTACTTC.

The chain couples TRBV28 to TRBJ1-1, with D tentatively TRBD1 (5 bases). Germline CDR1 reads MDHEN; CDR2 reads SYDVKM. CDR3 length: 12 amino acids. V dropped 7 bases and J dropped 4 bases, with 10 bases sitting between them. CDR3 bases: TGTGCCAGCACTCCAGGGCCCACTGAAGCTTTCTTT. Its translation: CASTPGPTEAFF.

This CDR3 reads CASSRRQGGGGYGYTF. In DNA, the CDR3 is TGTGCCAGCAGCCGCCGACAGGGTGGTGGCGGCTATGGCTACACCTTC. The chain links TRBV6-2 or TRBV6-3 to TRBJ1-2; the match to TRBD1 covers 7 bases. This CDR3 is built from 16 residues. V shed 6 bases, J shed 4 bases, and the junction held 14 bases outside the gene matches. Germline V gene sequence: CDR1 MNHEY, CDR2 SVGEGT.

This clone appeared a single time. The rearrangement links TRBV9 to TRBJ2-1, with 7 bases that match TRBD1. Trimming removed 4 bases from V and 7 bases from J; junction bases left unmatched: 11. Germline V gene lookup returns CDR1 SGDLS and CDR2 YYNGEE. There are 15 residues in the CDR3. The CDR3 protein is CASSLRQGFVNEQFF. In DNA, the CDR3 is TGTGCCAGCAGCCTGCGACAGGGTTTTGTGAATGAGCAGTTCTTC.

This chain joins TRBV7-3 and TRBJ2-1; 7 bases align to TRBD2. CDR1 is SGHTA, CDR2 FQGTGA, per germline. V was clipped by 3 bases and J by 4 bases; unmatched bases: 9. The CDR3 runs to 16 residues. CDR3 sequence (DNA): TGTGCCAGCAGCTTGGGACCTAGCGGAGGATACAATGAGCAGTTCTTC. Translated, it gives CASSLGPSGGYNEQFF.

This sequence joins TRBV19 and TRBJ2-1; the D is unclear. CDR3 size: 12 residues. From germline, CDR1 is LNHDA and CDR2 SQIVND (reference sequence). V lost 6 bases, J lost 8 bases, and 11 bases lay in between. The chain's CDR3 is CASSPRRYEQFF. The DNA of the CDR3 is TGTGCCAGTAGCCCCCGTCGGTATGAGCAGTTCTTC.

The CDR3 nucleotides read TGTGCCAGCAATATCCAGGGGGCGCACACTAATGAAAAACTGTTTTTT. Its translation is CASNIQGAHTNEKLFF. The chain employs TRBV2 and TRBJ1-4; 8 nucleotides agree with TRBD1. With 7 bases clipped from V and 2 bases from J, the junction kept 9 bases outside the gene matches. The V gene's germline CDR1 is SNHLY and CDR2 FYNNEI. This CDR3 has 16 residues.

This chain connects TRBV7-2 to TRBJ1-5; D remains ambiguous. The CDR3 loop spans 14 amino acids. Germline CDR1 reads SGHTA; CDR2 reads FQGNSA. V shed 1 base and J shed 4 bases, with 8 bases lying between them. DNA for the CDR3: TGTGCCAGCAGCTTAGGGCACGGGAATCAGCCCCAGCATTTT. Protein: CASSLGHGNQPQHF.

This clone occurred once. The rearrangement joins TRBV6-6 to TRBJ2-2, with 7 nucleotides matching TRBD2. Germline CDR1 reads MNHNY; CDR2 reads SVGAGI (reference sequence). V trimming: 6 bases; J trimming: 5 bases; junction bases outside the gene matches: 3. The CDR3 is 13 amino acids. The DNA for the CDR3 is TGTGCCAGCAGGCGAGCGGGAACCGGGGAGCTGTTTTTT. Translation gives CASRRAGTGELFF.

The CDR3 nucleotides read TGCGCCAGCAGCCAAGACCAGGGTAGATATGGCTACACCTTC. This encodes CASSQDQGRYGYTF. This chain joins TRBV4-3 and TRBJ1-2; D may be TRBD1 (5 bases). CDR3 size: 14 residues. Trimming left V 0 bases short and J 5 bases short, with 10 bases between. Per the germline V gene, CDR1 is LGHNA and CDR2 is YSLEER.